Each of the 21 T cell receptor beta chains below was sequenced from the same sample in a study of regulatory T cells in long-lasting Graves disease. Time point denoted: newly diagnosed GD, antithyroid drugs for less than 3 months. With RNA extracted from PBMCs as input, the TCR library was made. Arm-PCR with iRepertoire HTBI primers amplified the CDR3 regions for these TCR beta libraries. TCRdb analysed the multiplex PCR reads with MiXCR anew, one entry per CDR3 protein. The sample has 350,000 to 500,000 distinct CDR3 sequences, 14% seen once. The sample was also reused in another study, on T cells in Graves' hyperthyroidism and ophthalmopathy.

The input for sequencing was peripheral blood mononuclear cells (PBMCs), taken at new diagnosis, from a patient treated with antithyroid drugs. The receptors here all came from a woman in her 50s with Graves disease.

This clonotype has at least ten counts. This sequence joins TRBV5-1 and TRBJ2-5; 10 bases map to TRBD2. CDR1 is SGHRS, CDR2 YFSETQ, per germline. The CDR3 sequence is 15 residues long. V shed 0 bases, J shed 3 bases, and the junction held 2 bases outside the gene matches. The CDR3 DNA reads TGCGCCAGCAGCTTGGTTCTAGCGGGGGAAGAGACCCAGTACTTC. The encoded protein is CASSLVLAGEETQYF.

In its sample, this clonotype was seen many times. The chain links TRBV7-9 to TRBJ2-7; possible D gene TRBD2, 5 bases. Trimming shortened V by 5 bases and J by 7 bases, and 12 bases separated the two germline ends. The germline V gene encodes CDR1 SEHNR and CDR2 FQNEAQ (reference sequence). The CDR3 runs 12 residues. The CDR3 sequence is CASSGLAKEQYF. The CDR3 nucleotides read TGTGCCAGCAGCGGGCTAGCTAAAGAGCAGTACTTC.

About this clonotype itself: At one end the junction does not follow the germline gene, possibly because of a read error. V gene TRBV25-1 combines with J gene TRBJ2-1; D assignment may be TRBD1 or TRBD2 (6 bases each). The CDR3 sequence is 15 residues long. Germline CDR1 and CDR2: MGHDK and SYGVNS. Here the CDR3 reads CATTPGGHSYNEQFF. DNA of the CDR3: TGTGCCACGACCCCCGGGGGCCACTCCTACAATGAACAGTTCTTC.

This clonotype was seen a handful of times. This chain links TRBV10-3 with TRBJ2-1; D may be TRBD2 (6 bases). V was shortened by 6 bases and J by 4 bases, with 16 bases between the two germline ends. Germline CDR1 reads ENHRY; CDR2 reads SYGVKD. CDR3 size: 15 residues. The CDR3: CAIRHSGDLYNEQFF. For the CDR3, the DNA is TGTGCCATCAGGCATAGCGGTGACCTATACAATGAGCAGTTCTTC.

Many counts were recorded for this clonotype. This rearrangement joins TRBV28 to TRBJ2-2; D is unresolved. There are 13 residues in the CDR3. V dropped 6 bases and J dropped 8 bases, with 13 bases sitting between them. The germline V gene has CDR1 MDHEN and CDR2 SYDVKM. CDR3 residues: CASRNSGRGELFF. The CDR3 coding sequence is TGTGCCAGCAGAAACAGTGGAAGAGGGGAGCTGTTTTTT.

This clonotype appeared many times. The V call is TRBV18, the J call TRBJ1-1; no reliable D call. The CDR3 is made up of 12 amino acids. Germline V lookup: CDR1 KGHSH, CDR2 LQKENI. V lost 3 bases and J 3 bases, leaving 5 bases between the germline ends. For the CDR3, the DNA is TGTGCCAGCTCACCCGCGGACACTGAAGCTTTCTTT. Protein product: CASSPADTEAFF. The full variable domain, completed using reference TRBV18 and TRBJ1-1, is NAGVMQNPRHLVRRRGQEARLRCSPMKGHSHVYWYRQLPEEGLKFMVYLQKENIIDESGMPKERFSAEFPKEGPSILRIQQVVRGDSAAYFCASSPADTEAFFGQGTRLTVV.

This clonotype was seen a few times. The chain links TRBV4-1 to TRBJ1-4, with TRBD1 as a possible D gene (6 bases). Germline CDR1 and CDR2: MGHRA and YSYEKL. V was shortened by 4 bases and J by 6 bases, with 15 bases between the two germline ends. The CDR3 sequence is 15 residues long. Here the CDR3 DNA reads TGCGCCAGCAGCCCTTTGAGGGGGGAATATGAAAAACTGTTTTTT. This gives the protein CASSPLRGEYEKLFF.

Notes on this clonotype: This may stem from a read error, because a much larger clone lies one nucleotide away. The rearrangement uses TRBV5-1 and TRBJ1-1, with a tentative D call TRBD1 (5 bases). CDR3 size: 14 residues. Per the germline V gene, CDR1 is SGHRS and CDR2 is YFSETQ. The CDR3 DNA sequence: TGCGCCAGCAGCTACAGGTCTATGAACACTGACGCTTTCTTT. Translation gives CASSYRSMNTDAFF.

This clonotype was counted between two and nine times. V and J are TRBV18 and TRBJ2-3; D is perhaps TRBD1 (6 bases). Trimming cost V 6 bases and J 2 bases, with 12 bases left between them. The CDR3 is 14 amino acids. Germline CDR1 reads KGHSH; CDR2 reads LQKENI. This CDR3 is CASSHRDPTDTQYF. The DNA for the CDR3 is TGTGCCAGCTCTCACAGGGACCCCACAGATACGCAGTATTTT.

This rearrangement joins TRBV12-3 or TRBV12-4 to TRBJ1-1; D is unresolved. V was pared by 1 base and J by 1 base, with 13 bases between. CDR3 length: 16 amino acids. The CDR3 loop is CASSLEGGISNTEAFF. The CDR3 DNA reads TGTGCCAGCAGTTTAGAGGGAGGTATCTCGAACACTGAAGCTTTCTTT.

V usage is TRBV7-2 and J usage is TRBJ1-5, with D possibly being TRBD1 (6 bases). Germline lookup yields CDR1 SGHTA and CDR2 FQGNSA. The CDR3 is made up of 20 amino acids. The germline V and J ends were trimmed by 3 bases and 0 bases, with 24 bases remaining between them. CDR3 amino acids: CASSLERGFGRRHSNQPQHF. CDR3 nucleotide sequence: TGTGCCAGCAGCTTGGAGAGGGGGTTCGGCAGGAGACATAGCAATCAGCCCCAGCATTTT.

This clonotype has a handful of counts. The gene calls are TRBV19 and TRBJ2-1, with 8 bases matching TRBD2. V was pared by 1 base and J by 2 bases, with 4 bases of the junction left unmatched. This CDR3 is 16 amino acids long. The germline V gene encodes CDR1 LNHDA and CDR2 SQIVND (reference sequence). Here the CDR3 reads CASSIGNGRAYNEQFF. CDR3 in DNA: TGTGCCAGTAGTATAGGAAACGGGAGGGCCTACAATGAGCAGTTCTTC.

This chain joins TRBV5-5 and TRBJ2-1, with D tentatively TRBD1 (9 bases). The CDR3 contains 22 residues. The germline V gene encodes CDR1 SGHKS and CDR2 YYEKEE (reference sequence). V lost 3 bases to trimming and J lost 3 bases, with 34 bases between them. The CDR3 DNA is TGTGCCAGCAGCTCCCTTGGAGGGGGGGACAGGGCCGAACTAGCGGACTACAATGAGCAGTTCTTC. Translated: CASSSLGGGDRAELADYNEQFF.

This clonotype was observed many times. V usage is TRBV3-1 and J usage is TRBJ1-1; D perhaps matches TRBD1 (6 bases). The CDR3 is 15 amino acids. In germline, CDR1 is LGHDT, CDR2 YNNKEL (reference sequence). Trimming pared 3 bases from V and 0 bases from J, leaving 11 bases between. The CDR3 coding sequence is TGTGCCAGCAGCCATCACGGACAGATGAACACTGAAGCTTTCTTT. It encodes CASSHHGQMNTEAFF.

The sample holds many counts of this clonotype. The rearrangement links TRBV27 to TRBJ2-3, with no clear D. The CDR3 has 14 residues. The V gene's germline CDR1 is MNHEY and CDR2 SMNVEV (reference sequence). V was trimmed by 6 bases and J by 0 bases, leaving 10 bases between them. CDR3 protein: CASSYDFSTDTQYF. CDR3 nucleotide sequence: TGTGCCAGCAGCTACGACTTTAGCACAGATACGCAGTATTTT.

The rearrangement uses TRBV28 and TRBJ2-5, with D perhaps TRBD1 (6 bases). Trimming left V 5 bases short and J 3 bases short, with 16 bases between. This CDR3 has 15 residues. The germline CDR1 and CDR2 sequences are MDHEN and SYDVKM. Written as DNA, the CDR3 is TGTGCCAGCAGTACCTCCGGGACATACAAAGAGACCCAGTACTTC. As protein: CASSTSGTYKETQYF.

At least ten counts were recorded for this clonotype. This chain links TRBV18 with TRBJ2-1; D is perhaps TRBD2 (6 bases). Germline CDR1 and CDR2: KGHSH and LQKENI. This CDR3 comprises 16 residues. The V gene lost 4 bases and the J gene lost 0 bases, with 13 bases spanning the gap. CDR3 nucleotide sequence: TGTGCCAGCTCACATGTTGGGGGAGGCTCCTACAATGAGCAGTTCTTC. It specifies CASSHVGGGSYNEQFF. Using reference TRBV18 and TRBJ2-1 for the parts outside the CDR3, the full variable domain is NAGVMQNPRHLVRRRGQEARLRCSPMKGHSHVYWYRQLPEEGLKFMVYLQKENIIDESGMPKERFSAEFPKEGPSILRIQQVVRGDSAAYFCASSHVGGGSYNEQFFGPGTRLTVL.

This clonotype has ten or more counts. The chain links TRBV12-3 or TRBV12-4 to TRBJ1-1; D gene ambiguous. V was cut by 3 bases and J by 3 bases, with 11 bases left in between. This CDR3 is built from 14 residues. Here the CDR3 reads CASSFRPADTEAFF. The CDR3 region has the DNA TGTGCCAGCAGTTTTAGGCCTGCCGACACTGAAGCTTTCTTT.

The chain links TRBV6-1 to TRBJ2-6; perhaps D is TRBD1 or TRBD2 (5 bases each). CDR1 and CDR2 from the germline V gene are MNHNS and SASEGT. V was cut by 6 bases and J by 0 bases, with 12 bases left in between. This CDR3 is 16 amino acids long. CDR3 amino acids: CASRGMGVSGANVLTF. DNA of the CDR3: TGTGCCAGCAGAGGCATGGGGGTCTCTGGGGCCAACGTCCTGACTTTC.

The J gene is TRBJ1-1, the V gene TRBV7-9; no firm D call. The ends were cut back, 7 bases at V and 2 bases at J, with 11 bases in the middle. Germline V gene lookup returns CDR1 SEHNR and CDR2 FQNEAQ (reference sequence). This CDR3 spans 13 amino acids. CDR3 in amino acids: CASTPGRNTEAFF. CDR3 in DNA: TGTGCCAGCACGCCCGGGAGAAACACTGAAGCTTTCTTT.

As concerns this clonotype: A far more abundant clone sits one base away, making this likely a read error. CDR3 protein: CASSSTGTNRPQHF. The CDR3 DNA follows: TGTGCCAGCAGTTCCACAGGGACTAATCGGCCCCAGCATTTT. The chain joins TRBV6-9 to TRBJ1-5; maybe TRBD1 (6 bases). This CDR3 spans 14 amino acids. From germline, CDR1 is MNHGY and CDR2 SVAAGI.